This T cell receptor (beta chain) derives from a study of T cell changes during pregnancy in multiple sclerosis. The CDR3 has 15 residues. V dropped 5 bases and J dropped 2; count of bases not matched to a gene: 7. In germline, CDR1 is SGHRS, CDR2 YFSETQ. TCRdb's table, derived via immunoSEQ multiplex PCR, lists solely in-frame clones and lacks some. The sample holds fewer than 150,000 clones; around 97% are singletons and the top ten take over 0.35%. The chain couples TRBV5-1 to TRBJ2-3; 8 nucleotides align to TRBD1. This TCR was sampled from a female donor with multiple sclerosis, enrolled in a pregnancy study. Sequenced here: peripheral blood, sampled after pregnancy. The CDR3 loop is CASSVETGATDTQYF. In nucleotides, the CDR3 is TGCGCCAGCAGTGTGGAGACAGGGGCCACAGATACGCAGTATTTT. Together with reference TRBV5-1 and TRBJ2-3, the CDR3 gives the full variable domain: KAGVTQTPRYLIKTRGQQVTLSCSPISGHRSVSWYQQTPGQGLQFLFEYFSETQRNKGNFPGRFSGRQFSNSRSEMNVSTLELGDSALYLCASSVETGATDTQYFGPGTRLTVL.